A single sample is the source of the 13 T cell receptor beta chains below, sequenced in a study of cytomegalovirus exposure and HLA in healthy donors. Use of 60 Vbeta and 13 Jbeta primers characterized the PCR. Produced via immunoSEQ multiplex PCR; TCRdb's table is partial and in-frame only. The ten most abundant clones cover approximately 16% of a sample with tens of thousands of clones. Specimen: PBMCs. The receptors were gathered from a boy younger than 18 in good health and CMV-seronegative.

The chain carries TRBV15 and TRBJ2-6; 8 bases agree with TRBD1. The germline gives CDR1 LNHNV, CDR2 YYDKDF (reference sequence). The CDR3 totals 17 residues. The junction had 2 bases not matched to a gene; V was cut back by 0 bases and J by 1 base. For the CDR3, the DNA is TGTGCCACCAGCAGAGAGACAGGGGTATCTGGGGCCAACGTCCTGACTTTC. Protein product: CATSRETGVSGANVLTF.

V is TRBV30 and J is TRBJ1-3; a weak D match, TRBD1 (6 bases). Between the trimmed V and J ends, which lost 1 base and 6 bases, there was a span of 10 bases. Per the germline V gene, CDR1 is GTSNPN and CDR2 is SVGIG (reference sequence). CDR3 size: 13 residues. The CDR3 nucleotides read TGTGCCTGGAGTGACCACAGGGAAAACACCATATATTTT. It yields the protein CAWSDHRENTIYF.

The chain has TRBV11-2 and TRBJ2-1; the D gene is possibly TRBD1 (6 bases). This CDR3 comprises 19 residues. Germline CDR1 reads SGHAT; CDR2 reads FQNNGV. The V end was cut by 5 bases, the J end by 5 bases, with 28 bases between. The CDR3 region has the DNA TGTGCCAGCAGCCTCAAGGGCCAAAGGGGACACGACGGAAACAATGAGCAGTTCTTC. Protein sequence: CASSLKGQRGHDGNNEQFF.

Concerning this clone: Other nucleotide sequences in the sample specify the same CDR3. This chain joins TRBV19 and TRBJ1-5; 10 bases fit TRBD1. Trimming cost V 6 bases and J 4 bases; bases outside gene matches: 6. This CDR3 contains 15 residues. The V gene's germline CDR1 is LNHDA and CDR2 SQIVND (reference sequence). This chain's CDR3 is CASSELGQGNQPQHF. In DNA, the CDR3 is TGTGCCAGTAGCGAGCTGGGACAGGGGAATCAGCCCCAGCATTTT.

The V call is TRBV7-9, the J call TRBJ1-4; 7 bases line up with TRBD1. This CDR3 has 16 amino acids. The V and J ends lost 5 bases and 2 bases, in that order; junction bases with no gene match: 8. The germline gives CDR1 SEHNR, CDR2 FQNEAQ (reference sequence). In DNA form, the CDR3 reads TGTGCCAGCAGCCCAGGGTCACAGGGGACTAATGAAAAACTGTTTTTT. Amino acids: CASSPGSQGTNEKLFF.

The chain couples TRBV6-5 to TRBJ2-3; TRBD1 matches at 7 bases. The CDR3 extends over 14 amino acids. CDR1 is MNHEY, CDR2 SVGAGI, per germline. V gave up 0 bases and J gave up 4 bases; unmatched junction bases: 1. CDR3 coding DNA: TGTGCCAGCAGTTACTCCGACAGGGCAGATACGCAGTATTTT. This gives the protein CASSYSDRADTQYF.

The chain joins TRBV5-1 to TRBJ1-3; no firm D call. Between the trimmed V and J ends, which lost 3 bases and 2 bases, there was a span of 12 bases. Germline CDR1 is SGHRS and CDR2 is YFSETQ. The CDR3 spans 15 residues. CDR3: CASSSGSRTGNTIYF. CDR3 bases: TGCGCCAGCAGCTCCGGGTCTCGAACTGGAAACACCATATATTTT. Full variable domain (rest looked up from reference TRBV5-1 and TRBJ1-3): KAGVTQTPRYLIKTRGQQVTLSCSPISGHRSVSWYQQTPGQGLQFLFEYFSETQRNKGNFPGRFSGRQFSNSRSEMNVSTLELGDSALYLCASSSGSRTGNTIYFGEGSWLTVV.

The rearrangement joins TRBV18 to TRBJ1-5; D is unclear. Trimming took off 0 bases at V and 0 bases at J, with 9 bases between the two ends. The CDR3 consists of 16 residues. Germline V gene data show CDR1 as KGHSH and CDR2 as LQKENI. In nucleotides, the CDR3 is TGTGCCAGCTCACCACCGAACACAGATAGCAATCAGCCCCAGCATTTT. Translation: CASSPPNTDSNQPQHF.

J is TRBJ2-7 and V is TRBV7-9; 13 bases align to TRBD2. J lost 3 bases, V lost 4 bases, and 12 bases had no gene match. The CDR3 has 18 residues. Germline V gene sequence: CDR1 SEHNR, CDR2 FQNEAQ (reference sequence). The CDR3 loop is CASSSTSGTSGTNYEQYF. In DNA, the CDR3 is TGTGCCAGCAGCTCAACCTCGGGGACTAGCGGGACAAACTACGAGCAGTACTTC. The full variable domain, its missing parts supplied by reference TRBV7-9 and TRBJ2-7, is DTGVSQNPRHKITKRGQNVTFRCDPISEHNRLYWYRQTLGQGPEFLTYFQNEAQLEKSRLLSDRFSAERPKGSFSTLEIQRTEQGDSAMYLCASSSTSGTSGTNYEQYFGPGTRLTVT.

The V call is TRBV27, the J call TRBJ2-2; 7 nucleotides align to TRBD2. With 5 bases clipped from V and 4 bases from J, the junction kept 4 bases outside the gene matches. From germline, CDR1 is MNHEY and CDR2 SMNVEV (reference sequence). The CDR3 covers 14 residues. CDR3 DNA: TGTGCCAGCAGTCCTTGGGAGGGCACCGGGGAGCTGTTTTTT. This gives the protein CASSPWEGTGELFF.

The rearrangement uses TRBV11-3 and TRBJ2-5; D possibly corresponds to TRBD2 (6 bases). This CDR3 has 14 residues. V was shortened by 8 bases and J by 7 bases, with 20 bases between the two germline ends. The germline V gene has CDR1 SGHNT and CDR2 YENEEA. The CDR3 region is CASGVGGEIGTQYF. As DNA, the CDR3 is TGTGCCAGCGGGGTAGGAGGGGAAATAGGGACCCAGTACTTC.

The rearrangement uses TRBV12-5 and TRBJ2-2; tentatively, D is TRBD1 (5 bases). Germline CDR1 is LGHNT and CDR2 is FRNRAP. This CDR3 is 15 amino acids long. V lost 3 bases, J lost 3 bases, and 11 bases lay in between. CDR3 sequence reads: CASGFYRPDTGELFF. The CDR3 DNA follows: TGTGCTAGTGGTTTCTACAGGCCTGACACCGGGGAGCTGTTTTTT.

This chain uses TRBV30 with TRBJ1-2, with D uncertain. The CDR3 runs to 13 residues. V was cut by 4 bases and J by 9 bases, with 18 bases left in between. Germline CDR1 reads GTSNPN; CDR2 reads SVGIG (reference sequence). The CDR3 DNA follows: TGTGCCTGGAATCGGGAAAGGCCCTTGAGCTACACCTTC. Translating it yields CAWNRERPLSYTF.